This T cell receptor (beta chain) came from a study of blood T cell repertoires in COVID-19. Libraries were prepared by immunoSEQ multiplex PCR; TCRdb keeps only in-frame clonotypes and omits some of them. Of roughly 180,000 clones listed, less than 85% are singletons. Germline assignment: CDR1 SGHAT and CDR2 FQNNGV. V lost 4 bases to trimming and J lost 4 bases, with 17 bases between them. This CDR3 is 17 amino acids long. This receptor was identified in a woman between 45 and 65 years old who had recovered from COVID-19. The chain couples TRBV11-2 to TRBJ1-6; tentative D call: TRBD1 (6 bases). The sample consisted of PBMCs or T cells enriched from blood (not recorded which). CDR3 protein: CASSSKLGADYNSPLHF. Written as DNA, the CDR3 is TGTGCCAGCAGCTCAAAATTGGGGGCAGATTATAATTCACCCCTCCACTTT.